Listed below are T cell receptor beta chains from one sample, sequenced in a study of T-cell reconstitution after alpha-beta-depleted transplantation in children. TCRdb re-called the PCR reads with MiXCR, one entry per CDR3 protein. The repertoire has about 900,000 distinct CDR3 sequences, less than 30% of them found once; the top ten carry around 30%. The sample was PBMCs, mostly from graft donor cells, taken 360 days after TCRalphabeta/CD19-depleted stem cell transplant. The receptor source for this set is a boy younger than two who had a stem cell transplant for SCID, so the T cells may come from the graft donor. CDR3s include the opening cysteine and the closing phenylalanine or tryptophan. The D gene is left open where the match is weak. The size entry is marked missing in some rows and otherwise reads once, few, many or a size class.

>TRBV7-6|TRBJ2-1|few|TRBD1
CASSLLQGAYEQFF
TGTGCCAGCAGCTTGTTACAGGGGGCGTATGAGCAGTTCTTC
>TRBV6-2/TRBV6-3|TRBJ2-1|NA|NA
CASRTGAYYNEQFF
TGTGCCAGCAGGACGGGGGCGTACTACAATGAGCAGTTCTTC
>TRBV28|TRBJ1-5|few|TRBD1
CASSPRGLKGNQPQHF
TGTGCCAGCAGTCCCAGGGGGCTGAAGGGCAATCAGCCCCAGCATTTT
>TRBV11-1|TRBJ2-6|NA|TRBD1
CASSLQPGQNLSGANVLTF
TGTGCCAGCAGCCTCCAGCCGGGACAGAATCTCTCTGGGGCCAACGTCCTGACTTTC
>TRBV20-1|TRBJ2-3|few|NA
CSAFLRDPDTQYF
TGCAGTGCTTTCCTCCGGGACCCAGATACGCAGTATTTT
>TRBV5-1|TRBJ2-2|few|TRBD2
CASSLLPSGARTGELFF
TGCGCCAGCAGCTTGCTGCCTAGCGGGGCCAGGACCGGGGAGCTGTTTTTT
>TRBV4-2|TRBJ1-2|few|TRBD1
CASSQTGGNYGYTF
TGTGCCAGCAGCCAGACAGGGGGCAACTATGGCTACACCTTC
>TRBV6-1|TRBJ1-5|NA|NA
CASSEKAPQHF
TGTGCCAGCAGTGAAAAGGCGCCCCAGCATTTT
>TRBV18|TRBJ1-1|NA|TRBD1
CASSPNRGRNTEAFF
TGTGCCAGCTCACCTAACAGGGGTCGGAACACTGAAGCTTTCTTT
>TRBV6-6|TRBJ2-7|few|TRBD2
CASSKTRRGSGGTISFYEQYF
TGTGCCAGCAGTAAGACCAGGCGGGGTAGCGGGGGGACCATCTCCTTCTACGAGCAGTACTTC
>TRBV20-1|TRBJ2-7|NA|TRBD1
CSARFGGQAGEQYF
TGCAGTGCTAGGTTTGGGGGACAGGCGGGGGAGCAGTACTTC
>TRBV21-1|TRBJ2-7|NA|NA
CASSKAFHKINRLAEQYF
TGTGCCAGCAGCAAAGCTTTCCATAAAATAAACCGATTGGCCGAGCAGTACTTC
>TRBV12-3/TRBV12-4|TRBJ2-1|many|TRBD1
CASSFGTAYNEQFF
TGTGCCAGCAGCTTTGGGACAGCGTACAATGAGCAGTTCTTC
>TRBV5-1|TRBJ2-5|NA|NA
CASSFNRMPETQYF
TGCGCCAGCAGCTTCAACAGGATGCCGGAGACCCAGTACTTC
>TRBV6-5|TRBJ2-3|few|NA
CASSYAGTTTDTQYF
TGTGCCAGCAGTTACGCCGGGACCACCACAGATACGCAGTATTTT
>TRBV12-3/TRBV12-4|TRBJ2-3|few|NA
CASSLLGGDTQYF
TGTGCCAGCAGTTTACTGGGGGGAGATACGCAGTATTTT
>TRBV19|TRBJ2-1|NA|TRBD1
CASSIWGQARDNEQFF
TGTGCCAGTAGTATCTGGGGACAGGCCCGCGACAATGAGCAGTTCTTC
>TRBV20-1|TRBJ2-3|few|NA
CSAREASVKDTQYF
TGCAGTGCTAGAGAGGCTAGCGTTAAAGATACGCAGTATTTT
>TRBV30|TRBJ2-7|NA|TRBD1
CAWQYSGTGLYEQYF
TGTGCCTGGCAGTATTCCGGGACAGGTCTCTACGAGCAGTACTTC
>TRBV2|TRBJ2-3|NA|NA
CAGTGRGNTQYF
TGTGCCGGCACAGGGAGGGGCAATACGCAGTATTTT
>TRBV2|TRBJ2-3|NA|NA
CASSATGRDTQYF
TGTGCCAGCAGTGCAACAGGGCGAGATACGCAGTATTTT
>TRBV28|TRBJ2-7|few|NA
CASSFPIGTATYEQYF
TGTGCCAGCAGTTTCCCGATCGGGACCGCGACCTACGAGCAGTACTTC
>TRBV28|TRBJ2-6|few|NA
CASSLAFSGANVLTF
TGTGCCAGCAGTTTGGCCTTCTCTGGGGCCAACGTCCTGACTTTC
>TRBV5-6|TRBJ2-7|NA|TRBD2
CASSLGLAATYYEQYF
TGTGCCAGCAGCTTGGGACTAGCGGCAACTTACTACGAGCAGTACTTC
>TRBV6-1|TRBJ2-3|NA|TRBD2
CASSERTLAGGRYSTDTQYF
TGTGCCAGCAGTGAGCGGACTCTAGCGGGGGGTCGATATAGCACAGATACGCAGTATTTT
>TRBV5-1|TRBJ1-3|NA|NA
CASSSWVGTDTIYF
TGCGCCAGCAGCTCCTGGGTTGGGACGGACACCATATATTTT
>TRBV7-8|TRBJ2-7|NA|NA
CASRKSPENLGYEQYF
TGTGCCAGCAGAAAGTCCCCCGAAAACCTCGGTTACGAGCAGTACTTC
>TRBV5-1|TRBJ2-1|few|TRBD2
CASSLLSGGRNEQFF
TGCGCCAGCAGCTTGCTTAGCGGGGGTAGAAATGAGCAGTTCTTC
>TRBV6-2/TRBV6-3|TRBJ1-2|NA|NA
CASSYPKRNRENGYTF
TGTGCCAGCAGTTACCCGAAACGGAACAGGGAAAATGGCTACACCTTC
>TRBV15|TRBJ1-1|NA|NA
CATSRGGLAGEAFF
TGTGCCACCAGCAGAGGCGGTTTAGCAGGTGAAGCTTTCTTT
>TRBV20-1|TRBJ2-7|few|NA
CSARDEGGSLISYEQYF
TGCAGTGCTAGAGATGAGGGGGGGTCACTAATCTCCTACGAGCAGTACTTC
>TRBV4-1|TRBJ2-1|few|NA
CASSFPRETGSYNEQFF
TGCGCCAGCAGCTTCCCCAGGGAAACGGGGTCCTACAATGAGCAGTTCTTC
>TRBV9|TRBJ2-5|few|NA
CASSGTLGTQYF
TGTGCCAGCAGCGGAACTCTGGGGACCCAGTACTTC
>TRBV2|TRBJ2-3|few|NA
CASSRRQGLFGTDTQYF
TGTGCCAGCTCCCGACGACAGGGACTATTTGGCACAGATACGCAGTATTTT
>TRBV7-6|TRBJ2-1|few|TRBD2
CASSLWAGGLLLSYNEQFF
TGTGCCAGCAGCTTATGGGCGGGGGGCCTTCTGCTCTCCTACAATGAGCAGTTCTTC
>TRBV28|TRBJ2-1|few|TRBD1
CASRQQGARSLEQFF
TGTGCCAGCAGGCAACAGGGGGCGCGGTCACTTGAGCAGTTCTTC
>TRBV6-1|TRBJ2-5|NA|NA
CASSKLWQQETQYF
TGTGCCAGCAGTAAACTATGGCAGCAAGAGACCCAGTACTTC
>TRBV29-1|TRBJ1-1|NA|NA
CSVPGWNEAFF
TGCAGCGTACCCGGGTGGAATGAAGCTTTCTTT
>TRBV15|TRBJ1-1|NA|NA
CATSRGPRTAEAFF
TGTGCCACCAGCAGGGGCCCCCGGACGGCTGAAGCTTTCTTT
>TRBV5-1|TRBJ2-7|NA|TRBD1
CASSHPDRSETYEQYF
TGCGCCAGCAGCCATCCGGACAGGTCAGAAACCTACGAGCAGTACTTC
>TRBV12-3/TRBV12-4|TRBJ1-4|few|NA
CASSYGGAPPPTNEKLFF
TGTGCCAGCAGTTATGGGGGTGCCCCTCCCCCAACTAATGAAAAACTGTTTTTT
>TRBV4-1|TRBJ2-7|many|TRBD1
CASSQVAGQGIYEQYF
TGCGCCAGCAGCCAAGTTGCGGGACAGGGCATCTACGAGCAGTACTTC
>TRBV10-3|TRBJ2-1|many|NA
CAISQVNEQFF
TGTGCCATCAGTCAAGTTAATGAGCAGTTCTTC